The 16 T cell receptor beta chains given below trace back to one sample, sequenced in a study of CD8 T cells in ankylosing spondylitis. The antigens of these receptors remain unknown. TCRdb re-called the 5' RACE reads through MiXCR, storing one row per CDR3 protein. The repertoire has roughly 670,000 distinct CDR3 sequences, roughly 19% of them found once; the top ten carry under 20%. Study outcomes and limitations: Ankylosing spondylitis blood seemed to carry a telltale TCR beta motif made of eight highly homologous variants.

Material for sequencing was blood, either unsorted or a sorted T cell fraction (not recorded which). Every receptor here comes from a male donor with ankylosing spondylitis.

This clonotype was counted a few times. The V and J genes are TRBV6-2 or TRBV6-3 and TRBJ2-3; the match to TRBD2 covers 9 bases. The junction had 10 bases not matched to a gene; V was cut back by 7 bases and J by 5 bases. CDR1 and CDR2 (germline): MNHEY, SVGEGT. The CDR3 runs to 15 residues. Here the CDR3 reads CASKRLAALGDTQYF. The CDR3 DNA reads as TGTGCCAGCAAACGACTAGCGGCCTTGGGAGATACGCAGTATTTT.

This clonotype was seen a handful of times. The rearrangement uses TRBV4-2 and TRBJ1-1; D possibly corresponds to TRBD1 (5 bases). Germline CDR1 and CDR2: LGHNA and YNFKEQ. The CDR3 consists of 13 residues. V shed 1 base and J shed 10 bases, with 13 bases lying between them. The CDR3 nucleotides read TGTGCCAGCAGCCAAGTTTCTGGGGGGAGAGCTTTCTTT. This sequence encodes CASSQVSGGRAFF.

This chain links TRBV7-9 with TRBJ2-5; no definite D call. Germline assignment: CDR1 SEHNR and CDR2 FQNEAQ (reference sequence). V lost 3 bases and J 2 bases, leaving 13 bases between the germline ends. The CDR3 has 15 residues. CDR3 DNA sequence: TGTGCCAGCAGCTTCAGTATGGACCCGCAAGAGACCCAGTACTTC. It translates to CASSFSMDPQETQYF.

This clonotype occurred a few times. The chain links TRBV7-8 to TRBJ1-6; 7 bases map to TRBD1. Trimming took 0 bases from V and 9 from J; bases not matched to a gene: 11. From germline, CDR1 is SGHVS and CDR2 FQNEAQ. The CDR3 has 17 residues. CDR3 sequence reads: CASSLAKTGSGGSPLHF. In DNA form, the CDR3 reads TGTGCCAGCAGCTTAGCAAAGACAGGGTCTGGAGGTTCACCCCTCCACTTT.

The rearrangement links TRBV4-1 to TRBJ2-1, with D hard to call. The CDR3 is 15 residues long. CDR1 and CDR2 from the germline V gene are MGHRA and YSYEKL. With 1 base removed from V and 2 bases from J, the gap between germline ends came to 9 bases. The CDR3 nucleotides are TGCGCCAGCAGCCAAGTGAGCGAGACCTACAATGAGCAGTTCTTC. Its protein product is CASSQVSETYNEQFF.

The rearrangement links TRBV7-8 to TRBJ2-5, with 8 bases aligning to TRBD1. Germline values: CDR1 SGHVS, CDR2 FQNEAQ. With 3 bases clipped from V and 4 bases from J, the junction kept 7 bases outside the gene matches. The CDR3 length is 15 residues. CDR3 bases: TGTGCCAGCAGCTTCTGGACAGGGCCAGGAGAGACCCAGTACTTC. It encodes CASSFWTGPGETQYF. The full variable domain, with the rest looked up from reference TRBV7-8 and TRBJ2-5, is GAGVSQSPRYKVAKRGQDVALRCDPISGHVSLFWYQQALGQGPEFLTYFQNEAQLDKSGLPSDRFFAERPEGSVSTLKIQRTQQEDSAVYLCASSFWTGPGETQYFGPGTRLLVL.

The rearrangement joins TRBV6-1 to TRBJ1-6, with a possible D match to TRBD1 (5 bases). Trimming pared 4 bases from V and 8 bases from J, leaving 15 bases between. Looked up from germline, CDR1 is MNHNS and CDR2 is SASEGT. The CDR3 is made up of 15 amino acids. As DNA, the CDR3 is TGTGCCAGCAGTGTAGAAGGTTACAGGCATTCACCCCTCCACTTT. Its protein product is CASSVEGYRHSPLHF.

This clonotype was picked up a small number of times. J is TRBJ2-2 and V is TRBV5-1; 7 bases map to TRBD1. In germline, CDR1 is SGHRS, CDR2 YFSETQ. With 4 bases clipped from V and 2 bases from J, the junction kept 11 bases outside the gene matches. The CDR3 spans 17 residues. CDR3 region: CASSLRQGAYNTGELFF. Written as DNA, the CDR3 is TGCGCCAGCAGCCTGAGACAGGGCGCCTATAACACCGGGGAGCTGTTTTTT.

The V call is TRBV28, the J call TRBJ2-3; D call uncertain. The CDR3 extends over 11 amino acids. Germline V gene lookup returns CDR1 MDHEN and CDR2 SYDVKM. Trimming shortened V by 9 bases and J by 11 bases, and 15 bases separated the two germline ends. The CDR3 sequence is CASSRSTLQYF. The DNA for the CDR3 is TGTGCCAGTTCTCGGAGCACCTTGCAGTATTTT.

This clonotype was detected a few times. V gene TRBV20-1 combines with J gene TRBJ2-2; 7 positions match TRBD2. The CDR3 loop spans 16 amino acids. The germline V gene has CDR1 DFQATT and CDR2 SNEGSKA (reference sequence). V was clipped by 3 bases and J by 2 bases; unmatched bases: 9. The CDR3 nucleotides read TGCAGTGCTAGCCACACCGGGACTATAAACACCGGGGAGCTGTTTTTT. Its protein is CSASHTGTINTGELFF.

This clonotype has more than one count but fewer than ten. The chain has TRBV28 and TRBJ2-1, with TRBD2 matching over 8 bases. This CDR3 region has 16 residues. CDR1 MDHEN and CDR2 SYDVKM come from the germline V gene. V shed 5 bases, J shed 0 bases, and the junction held 6 bases outside the gene matches. The CDR3 sequence is CASSGSGASSYNEQFF. In nucleotides, the CDR3 is TGTGCCAGCAGTGGTAGCGGGGCTAGCTCCTACAATGAGCAGTTCTTC.

This clonotype showed up just a few times. The chain employs TRBV3-1 and TRBJ2-2; D is ambiguous. Germline V CDR1 and CDR2: LGHDT, YNNKEL (reference sequence). Trimming left V 4 bases short and J 4 bases short, with 10 bases between. The CDR3 totals 14 residues. The CDR3 sequence is CASSPPWRTGELFF. For the CDR3, the DNA is TGTGCCAGCAGCCCCCCTTGGCGCACCGGGGAGCTGTTTTTT. Combining the CDR3 with reference TRBV3-1 and TRBJ2-2 gives the whole variable domain DTAVSQTPKYLVTQMGNDKSIKCEQNLGHDTMYWYKQDSKKFLKIMFSYNNKELIINETVPNRFSPKSPDKAHLNLHINSLELGDSAVYFCASSPPWRTGELFFGEGSRLTVL.

This clonotype was seen a few times. V and J are TRBV20-1 and TRBJ2-7, with 7 bases that match TRBD1. V lost 4 bases to trimming and J lost 6 bases; unmatched junction nucleotides: 6. CDR1 and CDR2 (germline): DFQATT, SNEGSKA (reference sequence). CDR3 length: 12 residues. CDR3 protein: CSANTGDGEQYF. The CDR3 nucleotides read TGCAGTGCTAACACAGGGGACGGCGAGCAGTACTTC.

This clonotype appeared a few times. The chain has TRBV2 and TRBJ1-1; no firm D call. The germline gives CDR1 SNHLY, CDR2 FYNNEI. The V and J ends lost 6 bases and 0 bases respectively, with 8 bases between them. This CDR3 has 13 residues. DNA of the CDR3: TGTGCCAGCAGGCAGGAGCTGAACACTGAAGCTTTCTTT. Protein sequence: CASRQELNTEAFF.

This clonotype was detected only a few times. In DNA form, the CDR3 reads TGCAGTGCTAGGGCAGGGGGGGGAACTGAAGCTTTCTTT. Amino acids: CSARAGGGTEAFF. This chain joins TRBV20-1 and TRBJ1-1; 7 bases line up with TRBD1. V was pared by 3 bases and J by 5 bases, with 6 bases of the junction left unmatched. The CDR3 spans 13 residues. The germline CDR1 and CDR2 sequences are DFQATT and SNEGSKA (reference sequence).

V gene TRBV7-9 combines with J gene TRBJ1-1, with D uncertain. The CDR3 consists of 14 residues. With 3 bases removed from V and 4 bases from J, the gap between germline ends came to 12 bases. Germline CDR1 and CDR2: SEHNR and FQNEAQ (reference sequence). CDR3 region: CASSFGGFGTEAFF. Here the CDR3 DNA reads TGTGCCAGCAGCTTCGGTGGATTCGGCACTGAAGCTTTCTTT.